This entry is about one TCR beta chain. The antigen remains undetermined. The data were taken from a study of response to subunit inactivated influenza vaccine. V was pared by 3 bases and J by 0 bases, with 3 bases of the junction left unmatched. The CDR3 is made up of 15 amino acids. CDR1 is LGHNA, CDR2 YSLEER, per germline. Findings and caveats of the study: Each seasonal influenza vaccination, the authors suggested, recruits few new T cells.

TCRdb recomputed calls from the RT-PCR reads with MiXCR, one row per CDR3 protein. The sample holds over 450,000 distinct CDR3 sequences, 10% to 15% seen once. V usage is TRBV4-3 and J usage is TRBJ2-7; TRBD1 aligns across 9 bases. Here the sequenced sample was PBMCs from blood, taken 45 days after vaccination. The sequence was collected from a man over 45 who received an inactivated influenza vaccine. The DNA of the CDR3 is TGCGCCAGCAGCCAGGGACAGGGTCTCTCCTACGAGCAGTACTTC. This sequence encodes CASSQGQGLSYEQYF.